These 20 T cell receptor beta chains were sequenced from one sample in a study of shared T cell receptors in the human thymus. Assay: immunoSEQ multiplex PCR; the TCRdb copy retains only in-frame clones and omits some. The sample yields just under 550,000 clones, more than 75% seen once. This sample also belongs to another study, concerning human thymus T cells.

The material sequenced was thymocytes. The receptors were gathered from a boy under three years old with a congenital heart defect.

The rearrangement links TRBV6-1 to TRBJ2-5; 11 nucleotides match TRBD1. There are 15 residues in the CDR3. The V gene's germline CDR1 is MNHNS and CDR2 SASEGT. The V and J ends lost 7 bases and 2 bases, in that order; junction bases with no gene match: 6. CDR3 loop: CASNYRDRGQETQYF. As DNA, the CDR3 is TGTGCCAGCAACTACCGGGACAGGGGGCAAGAGACCCAGTACTTC.

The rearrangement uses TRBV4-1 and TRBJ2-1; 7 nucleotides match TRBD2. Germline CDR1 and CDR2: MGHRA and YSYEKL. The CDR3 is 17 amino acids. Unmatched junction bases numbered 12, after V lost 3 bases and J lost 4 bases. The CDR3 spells CASSHSGGGEGYNEQFF. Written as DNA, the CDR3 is TGCGCCAGCAGCCATAGTGGGGGGGGAGAGGGGTACAATGAGCAGTTCTTC.

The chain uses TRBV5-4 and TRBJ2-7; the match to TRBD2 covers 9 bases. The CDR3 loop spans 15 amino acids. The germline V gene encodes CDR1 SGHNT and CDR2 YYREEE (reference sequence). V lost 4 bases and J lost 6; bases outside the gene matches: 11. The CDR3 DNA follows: TGTGCCAGCAGCCTGCCAGGGACTAGCTTTTGCGAGCAGTACTTC. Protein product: CASSLPGTSFCEQYF.

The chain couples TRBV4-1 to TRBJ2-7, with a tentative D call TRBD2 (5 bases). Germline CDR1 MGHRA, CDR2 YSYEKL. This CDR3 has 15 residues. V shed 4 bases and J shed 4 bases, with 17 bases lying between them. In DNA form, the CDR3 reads TGCGCCAGCAGCCCCCCGGGGAACGGACCTTACGAGCAGTACTTC. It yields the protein CASSPPGNGPYEQYF.

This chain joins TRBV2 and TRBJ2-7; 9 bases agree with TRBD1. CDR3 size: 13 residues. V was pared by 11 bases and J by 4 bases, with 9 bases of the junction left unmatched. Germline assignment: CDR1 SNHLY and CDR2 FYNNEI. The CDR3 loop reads CASYGQGRYEQYF. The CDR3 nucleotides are TGTGCCTCATACGGACAGGGGAGGTACGAGCAGTACTTC. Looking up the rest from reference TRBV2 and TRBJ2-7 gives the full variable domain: EPEVTQTPSHQVTQMGQEVILRCVPISNHLYFYWYRQILGQKVEFLVSFYNNEISEKSEIFDDQFSVERPDGSNFTLKIRSTKLEDSAMYFCASYGQGRYEQYFGPGTRLTVT.

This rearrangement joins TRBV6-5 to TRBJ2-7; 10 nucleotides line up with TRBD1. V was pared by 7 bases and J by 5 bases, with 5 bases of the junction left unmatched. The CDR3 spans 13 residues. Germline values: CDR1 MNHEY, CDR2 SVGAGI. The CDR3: CASMGTGAHEQYF. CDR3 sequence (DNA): TGTGCCAGCATGGGGACAGGGGCCCACGAGCAGTACTTC.

CDR3 sequence reads: CASSSQGDSGRSENEQFF. The CDR3 nucleotides are TGTGCCAGCAGCTCTCAAGGAGATAGCGGGAGGTCAGAGAATGAGCAGTTCTTC. The V gene is TRBV7-6, the J gene TRBJ2-1, with 10 nucleotides matching TRBD2. CDR3 size: 18 residues. Trimming at V came to 4 bases and at J to 7 bases, leaving 16 bases not matched to a gene. Germline-derived CDR1 and CDR2 are SGHVS and FNYEAQ.

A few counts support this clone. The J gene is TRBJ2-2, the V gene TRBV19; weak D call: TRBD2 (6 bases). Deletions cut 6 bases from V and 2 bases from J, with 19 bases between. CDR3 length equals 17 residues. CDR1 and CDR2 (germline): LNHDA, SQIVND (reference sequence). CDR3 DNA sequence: TGTGCCAGTAGCCCACCAATAGCGGACCTAAACACCGGGGAGCTGTTTTTT. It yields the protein CASSPPIADLNTGELFF.

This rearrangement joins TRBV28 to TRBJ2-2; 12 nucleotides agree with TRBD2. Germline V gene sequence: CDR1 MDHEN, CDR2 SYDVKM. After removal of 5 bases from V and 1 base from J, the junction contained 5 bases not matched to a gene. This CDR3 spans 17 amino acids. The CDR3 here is CASSAGTSGQNTGELFF. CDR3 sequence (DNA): TGTGCCAGCAGTGCCGGGACTAGCGGGCAGAACACCGGGGAGCTGTTTTTT.

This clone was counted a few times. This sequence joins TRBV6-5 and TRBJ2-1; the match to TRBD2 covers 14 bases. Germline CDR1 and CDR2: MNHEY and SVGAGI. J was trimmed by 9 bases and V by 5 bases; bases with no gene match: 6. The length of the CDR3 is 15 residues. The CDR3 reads CASSPGLAGAGEQFF. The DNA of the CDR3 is TGTGCCAGCAGTCCGGGACTAGCGGGAGCAGGTGAGCAGTTCTTC.

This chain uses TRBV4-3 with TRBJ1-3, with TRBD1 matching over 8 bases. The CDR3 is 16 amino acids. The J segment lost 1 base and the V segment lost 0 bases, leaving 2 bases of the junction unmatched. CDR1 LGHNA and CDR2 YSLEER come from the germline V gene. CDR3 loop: CASSQEQGDSGNTIYF. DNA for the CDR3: TGCGCCAGCAGCCAAGAACAGGGGGATTCTGGAAACACCATATATTTT.

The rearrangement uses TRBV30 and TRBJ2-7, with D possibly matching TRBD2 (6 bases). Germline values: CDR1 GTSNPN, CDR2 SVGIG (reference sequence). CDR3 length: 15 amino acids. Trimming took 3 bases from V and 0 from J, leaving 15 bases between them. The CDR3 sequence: CAWRGPGTGSYEQYF. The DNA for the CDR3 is TGTGCCTGGAGGGGACCCGGGACTGGCTCCTACGAGCAGTACTTC.

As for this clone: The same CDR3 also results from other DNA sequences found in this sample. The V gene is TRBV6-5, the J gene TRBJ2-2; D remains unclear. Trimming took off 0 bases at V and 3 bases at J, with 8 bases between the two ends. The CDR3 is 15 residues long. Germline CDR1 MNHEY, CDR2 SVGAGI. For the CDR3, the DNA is TGTGCCAGCAGTTACTCGACCGGGTACACCGGGGAGCTGTTTTTT. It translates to CASSYSTGYTGELFF.

DNA for the CDR3: TGTGCCAGCGGCGGCCTCACTAGCGGGAGGGGGCAAGAGACCCAGTACTTC. Amino acid sequence: CASGGLTSGRGQETQYF. The chain joins TRBV5-6 to TRBJ2-5; 13 bases match TRBD2. This CDR3 has 17 amino acids. V trimming: 7 bases; J trimming: 2 bases; junction bases outside the gene matches: 11. CDR1 and CDR2 (germline): SGHDT, YYEEEE.

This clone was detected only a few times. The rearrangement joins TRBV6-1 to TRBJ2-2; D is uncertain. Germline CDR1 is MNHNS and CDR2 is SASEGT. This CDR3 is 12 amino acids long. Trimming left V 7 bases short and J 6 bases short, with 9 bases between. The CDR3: CASTRVSGELFF. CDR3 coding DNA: TGTGCCAGCACACGGGTCTCCGGGGAGCTGTTTTTT.

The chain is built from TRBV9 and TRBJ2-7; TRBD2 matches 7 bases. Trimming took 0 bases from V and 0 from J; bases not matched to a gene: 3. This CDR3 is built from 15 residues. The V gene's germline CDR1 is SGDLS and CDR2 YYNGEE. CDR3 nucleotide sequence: TGTGCCAGCAGCGTAGCCCTAGCGGACTCCTACGAGCAGTACTTC. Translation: CASSVALADSYEQYF.

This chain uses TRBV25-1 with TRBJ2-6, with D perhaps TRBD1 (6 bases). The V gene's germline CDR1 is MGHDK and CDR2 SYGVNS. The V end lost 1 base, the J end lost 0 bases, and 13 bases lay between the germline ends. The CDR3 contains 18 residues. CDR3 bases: TGTGCCAGCAGTGAATTGGGGACATCGAGCTCTGGGGCCAACGTCCTGACTTTC. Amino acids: CASSELGTSSSGANVLTF.

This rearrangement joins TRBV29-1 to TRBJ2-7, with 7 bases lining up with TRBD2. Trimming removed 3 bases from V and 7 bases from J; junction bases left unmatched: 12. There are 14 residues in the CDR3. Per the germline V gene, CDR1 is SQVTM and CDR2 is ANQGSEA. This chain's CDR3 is CSVEWGRGEGEQYF. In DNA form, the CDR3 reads TGCAGCGTTGAGTGGGGACGGGGGGAAGGTGAGCAGTACTTC.

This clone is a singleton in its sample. For the CDR3, the DNA is TGCGCCAGCAGCCAAGGACGACAGGGGACGCAGACCCAGTACTTC. It codes for CASSQGRQGTQTQYF. The chain employs TRBV4-3 and TRBJ2-5; 8 nucleotides align to TRBD1. CDR1 is LGHNA, CDR2 YSLEER, per germline. V was clipped by 1 base and J by 6 bases; unmatched bases: 7. The CDR3 covers 15 residues.

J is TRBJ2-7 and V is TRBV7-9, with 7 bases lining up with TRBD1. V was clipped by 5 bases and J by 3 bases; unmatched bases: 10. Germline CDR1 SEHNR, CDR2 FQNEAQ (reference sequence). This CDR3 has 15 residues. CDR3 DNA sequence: TGTGCCAGCAGCGCCTACAGGGGACCACACTACGAGCAGTACTTC. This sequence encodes CASSAYRGPHYEQYF.